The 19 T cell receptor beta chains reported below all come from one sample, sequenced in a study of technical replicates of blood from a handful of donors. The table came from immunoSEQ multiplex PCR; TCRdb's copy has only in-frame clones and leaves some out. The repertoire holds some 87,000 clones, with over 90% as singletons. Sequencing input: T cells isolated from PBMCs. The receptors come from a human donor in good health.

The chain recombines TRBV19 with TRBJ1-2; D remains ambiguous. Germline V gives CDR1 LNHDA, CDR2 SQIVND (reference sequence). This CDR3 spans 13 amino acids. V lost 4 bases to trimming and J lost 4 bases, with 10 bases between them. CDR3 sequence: CASSRADRYGYTF. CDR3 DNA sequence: TGTGCCAGTAGTAGGGCAGATCGCTATGGCTACACCTTC.

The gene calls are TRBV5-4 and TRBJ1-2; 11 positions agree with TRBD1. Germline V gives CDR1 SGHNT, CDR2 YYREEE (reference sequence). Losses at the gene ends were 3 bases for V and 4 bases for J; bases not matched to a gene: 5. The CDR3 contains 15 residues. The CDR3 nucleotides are TGTGCCAGCAGCTCCCGGACAGGGGGCTTCTATGGCTACACCTTC. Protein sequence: CASSSRTGGFYGYTF. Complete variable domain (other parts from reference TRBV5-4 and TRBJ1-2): ETGVTQSPTHLIKTRGQQVTLRCSSQSGHNTVSWYQQALGQGPQFIFQYYREEENGRGNFPPRFSGLQFPNYSSELNVNALELDDSALYLCASSSRTGGFYGYTFGSGTRLTVV.

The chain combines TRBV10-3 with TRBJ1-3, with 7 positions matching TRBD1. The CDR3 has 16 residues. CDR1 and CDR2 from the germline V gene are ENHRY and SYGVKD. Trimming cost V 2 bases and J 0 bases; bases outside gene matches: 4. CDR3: CAISEGQADSGNTIYF. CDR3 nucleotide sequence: TGTGCCATCAGTGAGGGACAGGCGGACTCTGGAAACACCATATATTTT.

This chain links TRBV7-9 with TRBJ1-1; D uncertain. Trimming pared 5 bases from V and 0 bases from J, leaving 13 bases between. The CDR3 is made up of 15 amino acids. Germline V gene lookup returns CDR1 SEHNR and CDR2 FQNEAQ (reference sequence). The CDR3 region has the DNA TGTGCCAGCAGCAGATCGGGAGGAATGAACACTGAAGCTTTCTTT. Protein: CASSRSGGMNTEAFF.

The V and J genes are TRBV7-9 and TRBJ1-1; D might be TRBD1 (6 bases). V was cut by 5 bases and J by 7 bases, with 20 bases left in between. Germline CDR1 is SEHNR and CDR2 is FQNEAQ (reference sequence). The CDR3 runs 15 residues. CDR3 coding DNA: TGTGCCAGCAGCCCACTAGGGGGGGCCTCATTTGAAGCTTTCTTT. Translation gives CASSPLGGASFEAFF.

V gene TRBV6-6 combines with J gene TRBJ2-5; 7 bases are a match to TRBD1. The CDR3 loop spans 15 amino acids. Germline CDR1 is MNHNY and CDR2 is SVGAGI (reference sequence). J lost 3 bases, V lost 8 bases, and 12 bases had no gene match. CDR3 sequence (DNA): TGTGCCAGCGAAGACAGGGCAAGGTTAGAAGAGACCCAGTACTTC. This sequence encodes CASEDRARLEETQYF.

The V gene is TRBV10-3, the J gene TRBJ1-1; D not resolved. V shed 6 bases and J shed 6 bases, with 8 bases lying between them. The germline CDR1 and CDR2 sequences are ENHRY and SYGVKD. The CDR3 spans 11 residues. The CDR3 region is CAIRGVSEAFF. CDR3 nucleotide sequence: TGTGCCATCAGGGGCGTTTCTGAAGCTTTCTTT.

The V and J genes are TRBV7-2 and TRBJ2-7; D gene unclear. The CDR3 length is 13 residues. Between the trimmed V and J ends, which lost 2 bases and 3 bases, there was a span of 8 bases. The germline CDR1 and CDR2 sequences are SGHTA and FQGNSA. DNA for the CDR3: TGTGCCAGCAGCTTAAACTTTCTCTACGAGCAGTACTTC. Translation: CASSLNFLYEQYF.

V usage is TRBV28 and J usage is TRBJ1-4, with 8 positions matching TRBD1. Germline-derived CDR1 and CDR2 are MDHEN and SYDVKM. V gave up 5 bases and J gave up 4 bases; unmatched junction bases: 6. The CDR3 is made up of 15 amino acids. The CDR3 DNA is TGTGCCAGCAGTCCCCGGGGACAGGATAATGAAAAACTGTTTTTT. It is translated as CASSPRGQDNEKLFF.

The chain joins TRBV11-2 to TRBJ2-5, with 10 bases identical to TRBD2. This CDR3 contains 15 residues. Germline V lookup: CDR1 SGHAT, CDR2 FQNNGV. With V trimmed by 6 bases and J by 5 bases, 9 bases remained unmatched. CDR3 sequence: CASRYGTSEWETQYF. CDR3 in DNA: TGTGCCAGCAGATACGGGACTAGCGAATGGGAGACCCAGTACTTC.

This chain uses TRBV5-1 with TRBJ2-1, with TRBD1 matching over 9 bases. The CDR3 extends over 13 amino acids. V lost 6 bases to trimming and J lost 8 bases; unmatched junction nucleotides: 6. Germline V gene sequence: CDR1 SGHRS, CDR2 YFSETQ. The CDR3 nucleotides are TGCGCCAGCACAGGACAGGGGTGGTATGAGCAGTTCTTC. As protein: CASTGQGWYEQFF.

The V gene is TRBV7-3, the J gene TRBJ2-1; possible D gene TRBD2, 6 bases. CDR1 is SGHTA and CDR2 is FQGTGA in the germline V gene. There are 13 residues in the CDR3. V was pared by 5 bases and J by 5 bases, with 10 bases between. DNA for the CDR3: TGTGCCAGCAGCCCGGGACTTCACAATGAGCAGTTCTTC. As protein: CASSPGLHNEQFF.

CDR3 nucleotides: TGCACCAGCAGCCAGAGGAGGAGCCCCACAGATACGCAGTATTTT. Encoded protein: CTSSQRRSPTDTQYF. The chain links TRBV1 to TRBJ2-3; the tabulated D call, TRBD2, remains unverified against the DNA. TRBV1 counts as a pseudogene. This CDR3 spans 15 amino acids.

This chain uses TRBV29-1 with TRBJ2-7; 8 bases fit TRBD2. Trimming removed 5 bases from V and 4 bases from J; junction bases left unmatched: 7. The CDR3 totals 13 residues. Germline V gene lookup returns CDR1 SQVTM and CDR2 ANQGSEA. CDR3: CSVRPSGLYEQYF. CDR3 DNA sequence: TGCAGCGTTAGACCTAGCGGGCTATACGAGCAGTACTTC.

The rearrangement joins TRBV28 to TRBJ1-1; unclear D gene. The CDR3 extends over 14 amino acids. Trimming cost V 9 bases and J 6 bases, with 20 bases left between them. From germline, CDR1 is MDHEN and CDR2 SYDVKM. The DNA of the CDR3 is TGTGCCAGTCATGGCGAAGTCGAGGTCTCTGAAGCTTTCTTT. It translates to CASHGEVEVSEAFF.

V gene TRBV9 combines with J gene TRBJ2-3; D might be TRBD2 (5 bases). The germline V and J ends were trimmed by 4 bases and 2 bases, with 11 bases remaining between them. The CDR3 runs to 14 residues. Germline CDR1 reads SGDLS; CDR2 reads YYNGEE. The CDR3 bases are TGTGCCAGCAGCCCCGCGAGGGCCACAGATACGCAGTATTTT. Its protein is CASSPARATDTQYF.

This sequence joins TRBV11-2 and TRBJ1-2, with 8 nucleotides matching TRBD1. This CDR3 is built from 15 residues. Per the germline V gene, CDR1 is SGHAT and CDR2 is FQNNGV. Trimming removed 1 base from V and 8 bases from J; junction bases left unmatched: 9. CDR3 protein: CASSLAGGTGWGYTF. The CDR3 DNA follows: TGTGCCAGCAGCTTAGCAGGGGGGACAGGCTGGGGCTACACCTTC.

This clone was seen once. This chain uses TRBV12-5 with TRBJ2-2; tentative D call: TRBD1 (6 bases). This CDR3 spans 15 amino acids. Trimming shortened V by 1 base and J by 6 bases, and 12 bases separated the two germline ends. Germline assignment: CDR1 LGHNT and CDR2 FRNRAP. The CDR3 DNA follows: TGTGCTAGTGGTTTGGCAGACAGGTTAGCCGGGGAGCTGTTTTTT. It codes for CASGLADRLAGELFF.

This chain's CDR3 is CASSRVSTDTQYF. The CDR3 DNA follows: TGCGCCAGCAGCCGAGTTAGCACAGATACGCAGTATTTT. The chain carries TRBV4-1 and TRBJ2-3; D uncertain. This CDR3 comprises 13 residues. In germline, CDR1 is MGHRA, CDR2 YSYEKL. V lost 4 bases to trimming and J lost 0 bases, with 5 bases between them.